A selection of T cell receptor beta chains follows, all from one sample in a study of T cells expressing NK-cell markers. TCRdb processed the 5' RACE reads again and assigns one entry to each CDR3 protein, with no DNA. This sample's clone table lists roughly 150,000 distinct CDR3 sequences. The sequenced sample consisted of blood T cells: a sorted CD56 or NKG2C T cell subset, CD4+ or CD8+ T cells, or bulk PBMC T cells (not recorded which). The source of these receptors is a man between 18 and 69 years old in good health. Both conserved end residues are part of each CDR3. Each record gives: V gene, J gene, CDR3 protein.

TRBV5-1,TRBJ2-5,CASSFAQTSWAGKETQYF
TRBV27,TRBJ2-2,CASSLKIVDTGELFF
TRBV20-1,TRBJ1-2,CSARDPTGAAWGYTF
TRBV20-1,TRBJ2-1,CSAVAGGRQFF
TRBV6-1,TRBJ1-1,CASPPGPNSGNTEAFF
TRBV28,TRBJ2-1,CASSLRLAGEGEQFF
TRBV4-2,TRBJ2-1,CASRSFGGYNEQFF
TRBV5-6,TRBJ1-6,CASSSGQRLSYNSPLHF
TRBV5-6,TRBJ1-3,CASSLWGRDNTIYF
TRBV13,TRBJ1-3,CASSKQQGYGNTIYF
TRBV7-9,TRBJ2-6,CASSRIGQGAGANVLTF
TRBV5-6,TRBJ1-5,CASSLKGTAINQPQHF
TRBV7-9,TRBJ2-5,CASSFGYGAGETQYF
TRBV19,TRBJ2-7,CASSIFLESWEQYF
TRBV6-1,TRBJ2-1,CASTRGDSYNEQFF
TRBV20-1,TRBJ2-1,CSASLSGTVDNEQFF
TRBV27,TRBJ1-2,CASSSTGLRDYGYTF
TRBV6-5,TRBJ1-6,CASSYSTGTGSGSPLHF
TRBV7-8,TRBJ1-2,CASSPRRQGYYGYTF
TRBV10-3,TRBJ2-1,CAAGLGNEQFF
TRBV19,TRBJ2-1,CASSIASGWNEQFF
TRBV13,TRBJ2-5,CASSLVGGKGTQYF
TRBV12-3/TRBV12-4,TRBJ2-1,CASSSGTSGDNEQFF
TRBV15,TRBJ2-1,CATSPDNEQFF
TRBV11-1,TRBJ2-7,CASSSTYRTEQSSYEQYF
TRBV27,TRBJ1-1,CASSLLVPTGMNTEAFF
TRBV11-2,TRBJ1-2,CASSPHYTGYGYTF
TRBV30,TRBJ2-5,CAWGGGTGITETQYF
TRBV19,TRBJ2-7,CASSIGTGTGGYEQYF
TRBV18,TRBJ2-3,CASSPPVLAPSTDTQYF
TRBV6-2/TRBV6-3,TRBJ2-7,CASAPADRAPYEQYF
TRBV12-3/TRBV12-4,TRBJ2-1,CASSLSALSYNEQFF
TRBV25-1,TRBJ2-3,CASGFATDTQYF
TRBV10-3,TRBJ2-3,CAVRGLAGGTSTDTQYF
TRBV15,TRBJ2-2,CATSIGGGPPGELFF
TRBV18,TRBJ2-7,CASSNPPGQSASEQYF
TRBV12-3/TRBV12-4,TRBJ2-7,CASSLARAEIPYEQYF
TRBV6-1,TRBJ1-5,CASSEEMDRGLQPQHF
TRBV25-1,TRBJ2-2,CASSVGGTTGELFF
TRBV12-3/TRBV12-4,TRBJ2-7,CASSPLAGGYEQYF
TRBV9,TRBJ2-2,CASSAHRDGRDTGELFF
TRBV2,TRBJ1-2,CASRNRGRANYGYTF
TRBV3-1,TRBJ2-7,CASSPRLAGGLYEQYF
TRBV28,TRBJ1-5,CASREPGGADQPQHF
TRBV12-3/TRBV12-4,TRBJ2-5,CASSSRDGPGETQYF
TRBV7-9,TRBJ1-4,CASSLYGEKLFF
TRBV20-1,TRBJ2-1,CSARDVPRGSGNEQFF
TRBV9,TRBJ1-1,CASSAPGSEAFF
TRBV4-1,TRBJ1-1,CASSQGIGGGMNTEAFF
TRBV12-3/TRBV12-4,TRBJ2-3,CASSVKWDRVADTQYF
TRBV12-3/TRBV12-4,TRBJ2-5,CASSWGEAREETQYF
TRBV14,TRBJ1-2,CASSQEDRGRFNGYTF
TRBV27,TRBJ2-7,CASSLLTSAGPYEQYF
TRBV24-1,TRBJ2-7,CATSVGDTYEQYF
TRBV7-8,TRBJ1-2,CASSTPDSYRNYGYTF
TRBV5-4,TRBJ2-1,CASSLFNQGRNEQFF
TRBV7-8,TRBJ1-4,CASSVMPGGEEKLFF
TRBV12-3/TRBV12-4,TRBJ1-6,CASSHRVWGSPLHF
TRBV5-1,TRBJ2-5,CASSSPQETQYF